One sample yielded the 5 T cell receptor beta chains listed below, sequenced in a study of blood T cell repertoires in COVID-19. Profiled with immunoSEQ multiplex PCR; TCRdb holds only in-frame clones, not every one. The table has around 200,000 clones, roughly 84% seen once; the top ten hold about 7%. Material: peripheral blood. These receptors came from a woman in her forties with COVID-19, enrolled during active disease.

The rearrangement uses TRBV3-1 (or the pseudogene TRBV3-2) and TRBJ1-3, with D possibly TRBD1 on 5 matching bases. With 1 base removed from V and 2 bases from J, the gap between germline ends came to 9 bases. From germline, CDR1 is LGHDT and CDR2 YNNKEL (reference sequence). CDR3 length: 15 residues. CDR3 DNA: TGTGCCAGCAGCCAAGTACGCAGGGCTGGAAACACCATATATTTT. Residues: CASSQVRRAGNTIYF.

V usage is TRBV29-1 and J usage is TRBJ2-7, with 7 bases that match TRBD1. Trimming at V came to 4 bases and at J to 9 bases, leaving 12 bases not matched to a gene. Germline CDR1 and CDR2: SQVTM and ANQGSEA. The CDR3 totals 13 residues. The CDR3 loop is CSVAGQRGLGQYF. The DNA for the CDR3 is TGCAGCGTTGCTGGACAGAGGGGGCTAGGGCAGTACTTC.

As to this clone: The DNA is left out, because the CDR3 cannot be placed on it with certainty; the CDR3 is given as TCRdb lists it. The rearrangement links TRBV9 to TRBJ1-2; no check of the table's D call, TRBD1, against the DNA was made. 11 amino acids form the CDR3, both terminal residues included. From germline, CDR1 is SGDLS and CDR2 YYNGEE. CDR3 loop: CASSVGQGSTF.

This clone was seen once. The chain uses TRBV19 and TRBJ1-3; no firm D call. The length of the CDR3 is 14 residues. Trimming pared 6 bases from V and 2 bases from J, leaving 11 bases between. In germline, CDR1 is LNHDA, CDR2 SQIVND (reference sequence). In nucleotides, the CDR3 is TGTGCCAGTAGGGGTCGGGAGGCTGGAAACACCATATATTTT. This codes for CASRGREAGNTIYF.

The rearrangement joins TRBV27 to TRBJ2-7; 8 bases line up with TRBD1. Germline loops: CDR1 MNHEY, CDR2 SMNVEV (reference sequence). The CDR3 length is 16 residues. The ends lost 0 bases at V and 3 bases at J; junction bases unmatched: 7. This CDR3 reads CASSLSVRTGYYEQYF. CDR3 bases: TGTGCCAGCAGTTTATCGGTGCGGACAGGGTACTACGAGCAGTACTTC.